This entry lists 17 T cell receptor beta chains sequenced from one sample in a study of blood T cells in healthy people across ages (dated by TCRdb to between 2015 and 2016). Library preparation employed 5' RACE. The instrument was an Illumina HiSeq 2500. The second PCR ran for about 6 to 12 cycles and used a J-beta primer mix along with a sample-barcoded 5' primer. Using fastp at Q25 and MiXCR, TCRdb reprocessed the public reads and kept productive beta chains. Under each unique CDR3 protein, matching rows form one entry showing the most common genes and DNA. The sample table holds fewer than 1 million distinct CDR3 sequences, of which around two fifths were seen once. Of the sample, approximately 19% falls within the top ten clones. Input material: blood. The receptors stem from a man aged 55 to 70 in good health.

J is TRBJ2-1 and V is TRBV7-8; D not certain. V lost 1 base, J lost 10 bases, and 8 bases lay in between. This CDR3 is built from 12 residues. Germline loops: CDR1 SGHVS, CDR2 FQNEAQ. CDR3 coding DNA: TGTGCCAGCAGCTTAGGATCAGTCGAGCAGTTCTTC. It is translated as CASSLGSVEQFF.

The chain carries TRBV12-3 or TRBV12-4 and TRBJ2-7; 9 bases align to TRBD1. The CDR3 totals 18 residues. V dropped 3 bases and J dropped 1; count of bases not matched to a gene: 13. The CDR3 sequence: CASSLGGGRDRDSYEQYF. CDR3 DNA sequence: TGTGCCAGCAGTTTGGGGGGGGGGCGGGACAGGGATTCCTACGAGCAGTACTTC.

This clonotype was seen more than once but under ten times. The chain employs TRBV3-1 and TRBJ2-1; 7 bases line up with TRBD2. There are 14 residues in the CDR3. V was pared by 0 bases and J by 13 bases, with 9 bases of the junction left unmatched. Per the germline V gene, CDR1 is LGHDT and CDR2 is YNNKEL (reference sequence). CDR3 in amino acids: CASSQDKAGGGQFF. The CDR3 DNA follows: TGTGCCAGCAGCCAAGATAAGGCCGGCGGGGGACAGTTCTTC.

The V and J genes are TRBV20-1 and TRBJ1-1; TRBD1 agrees at 9 bases. Germline V lookup: CDR1 DFQATT, CDR2 SNEGSKA (reference sequence). V was pared by 3 bases and J by 11 bases, with 13 bases of the junction left unmatched. This CDR3 is built from 14 residues. CDR3 bases: TGCAGTGCTAGTGACGGACAGGGGCTGGGAAAGGCTTTCTTT. This encodes CSASDGQGLGKAFF.

This chain connects TRBV11-3 to TRBJ2-7; the D is unclear. The germline V and J ends were trimmed by 1 base and 9 bases, with 10 bases remaining between them. Germline CDR1 is SGHNT and CDR2 is YENEEA. This CDR3 is built from 12 residues. CDR3 nucleotides: TGTGCCAGCAGCTTAGCGGGCCTAGGGCAGTACTTC. Translating it yields CASSLAGLGQYF.

The chain combines TRBV7-2 with TRBJ1-2, with D perhaps TRBD1 (6 bases). Germline V gene data show CDR1 as SGHTA and CDR2 as FQGNSA. CDR3 size: 16 residues. Trimming stripped 1 base from V and 7 bases from J, with 19 bases between. The CDR3 bases are TGTGCCAGCAGCTTAGGATCAGGGGCAGGGACGATTGGCTACACCTTC. Its protein is CASSLGSGAGTIGYTF.

The chain combines TRBV18 with TRBJ2-1; tentatively, D is TRBD1 (7 bases). Trimming took 6 bases from V and 2 from J, leaving 17 bases between them. The CDR3 sequence is 16 residues long. Germline V gene lookup returns CDR1 KGHSH and CDR2 LQKENI. The CDR3 nucleotides read TGTGCCAGCTCGCGCCGGGCGGGACAGACCTACAATGAGCAGTTCTTC. Translating gives CASSRRAGQTYNEQFF. The variable domain in full, with the rest retrieved from reference TRBV18 and TRBJ2-1, is NAGVMQNPRHLVRRRGQEARLRCSPMKGHSHVYWYRQLPEEGLKFMVYLQKENIIDESGMPKERFSAEFPKEGPSILRIQQVVRGDSAAYFCASSRRAGQTYNEQFFGPGTRLTVL.

The rearrangement uses TRBV7-2 and TRBJ2-2; 7 bases agree with TRBD1. The CDR3 runs 16 residues. The germline V gene has CDR1 SGHTA and CDR2 FQGNSA. V dropped 6 bases and J dropped 5; count of bases not matched to a gene: 12. This chain's CDR3 is CASRFAKGAGTGELFF. The CDR3 bases are TGTGCCAGCAGATTTGCCAAGGGGGCGGGTACCGGGGAGCTGTTTTTT.

The genes are TRBV10-3 and TRBJ1-1; TRBD1 matches at 7 bases. Germline-derived CDR1 and CDR2 are ENHRY and SYGVKD. This CDR3 region has 14 residues. The ends lost 6 bases at V and 1 base at J; junction bases unmatched: 5. DNA for the CDR3: TGTGCCATCAGGAGACAGGGATCGAACACTGAAGCTTTCTTT. This gives the protein CAIRRQGSNTEAFF.

The gene calls are TRBV5-8 and TRBJ2-3, with 12 bases matching TRBD1. V gave up 4 bases and J gave up 3 bases; unmatched junction bases: 9. Germline values: CDR1 SGHTS, CDR2 YDEGEE. This CDR3 is built from 17 residues. This CDR3 is CASSPVRDRGHTDTQYF. In DNA form, the CDR3 reads TGTGCCAGCAGCCCGGTGCGGGACAGGGGGCATACAGATACGCAGTATTTT.

V usage is TRBV20-1 and J usage is TRBJ2-5; 12 bases line up with TRBD2. CDR3 length: 16 amino acids. V gave up 3 bases and J gave up 7 bases; unmatched junction bases: 12. Germline-derived CDR1 and CDR2 are DFQATT and SNEGSKA (reference sequence). The CDR3 DNA follows: TGCAGTGCTAGCGGACTAGCGGGGCGTTCTGGTGTGACCCAGTACTTC. Translating it yields CSASGLAGRSGVTQYF.

As regards this clonotype: No conserved phenylalanine or tryptophan is present at the end of the CDR3, so a read error is the likely explanation. The chain combines TRBV5-6 with TRBJ2-7; 8 bases align to TRBD1. The germline V gene encodes CDR1 SGHDT and CDR2 YYEEEE. The CDR3 sequence is 12 residues long. V lost 0 bases, J lost 7 bases, and 0 bases stayed unmatched. CDR3 in amino acids: CASSLGTGEQYL. CDR3 DNA: TGTGCCAGCAGCTTGGGGACAGGGGAGCAGTACTTA.

This clonotype showed up just once. The J gene is TRBJ2-2, the V gene TRBV7-2, with 7 bases fitting TRBD2. From germline, CDR1 is SGHTA and CDR2 FQGNSA. The CDR3 consists of 16 residues. V lost 5 bases, J lost 0 bases, and 6 bases stayed unmatched. CDR3 residues: CASSPRLASNTGELFF. CDR3 nucleotides: TGTGCCAGCAGCCCGAGACTAGCATCGAACACCGGGGAGCTGTTTTTT.

This chain's CDR3 is CSVTPFSGGTDTQYF. As DNA, the CDR3 is TGCAGCGTGACACCGTTTAGCGGGGGCACAGATACGCAGTATTTT. The chain employs TRBV29-1 and TRBJ2-3, with 8 bases that match TRBD2. CDR3 length: 15 residues. The trim removed 6 bases at V and 1 base at J, leaving 9 bases unmatched. In germline, CDR1 is SQVTM, CDR2 ANQGSEA.

The rearrangement uses TRBV28 and TRBJ2-2; the D gene is possibly TRBD2 (6 bases). Germline V CDR1 and CDR2: MDHEN, SYDVKM. Trimming removed 8 bases from V and 6 bases from J, with 13 bases in between. This CDR3 contains 13 residues. The CDR3 is CASFYSGSGELFF. For the CDR3, the DNA is TGTGCCAGCTTTTATAGCGGATCCGGGGAGCTGTTTTTT.

The chain joins TRBV5-1 to TRBJ1-1; D unresolved. Trimming cost V 6 bases and J 7 bases, with 13 bases left between them. Germline CDR1 SGHRS, CDR2 YFSETQ. CDR3 size: 12 residues. Written as DNA, the CDR3 is TGCGCCAGCAAAAATACATGGGATGAAGCTTTCTTT. It codes for CASKNTWDEAFF.

As concerns this clonotype: Since a much larger clone is just one base distant, this may be a read error. The chain's CDR3 is CARTRTDTQYF. The CDR3 region has the DNA TGTGCCAGAACCCGCACAGATACGCAGTATTTT. This chain joins TRBV12-3 or TRBV12-4 and TRBJ2-3; D not resolved. The CDR3 runs 11 residues. Trimming stripped 9 bases from V and 1 base from J, with 5 bases between.